This T cell receptor beta chain was sequenced during a study of blood T cell repertoires in COVID-19. Under the authors' procedure: Researchers report that nucleated cell counts were estimated from reference gene primer amplification. Assay: immunoSEQ multiplex PCR; the TCRdb copy retains only in-frame clones and omits some. From that table come the V and J calls and clone size; the DNA was used to work out D and trimming. The sample includes roughly 450,000 clones, less than 95% of them seen just once. This sequence was found in a man between 18 and 35 years old who had recovered from COVID-19. The sequencing sample was made of PBMCs or T cells enriched from blood (not recorded which).

Here the CDR3 reads CATTLSWTGKMAQHF. The DNA for the CDR3 is TGTGCCACCACTTTAAGTTGGACAGGGAAAATGGCCCAGCATTTT. The gene calls are TRBV24-1 and TRBJ1-5, with 8 bases matching TRBD1. Germline V gives CDR1 KGHDR, CDR2 SFDVKD. The V gene end was trimmed by 8 bases and the J gene end by 11 bases; junction bases not matched to a gene: 16. CDR3 length equals 15 residues.